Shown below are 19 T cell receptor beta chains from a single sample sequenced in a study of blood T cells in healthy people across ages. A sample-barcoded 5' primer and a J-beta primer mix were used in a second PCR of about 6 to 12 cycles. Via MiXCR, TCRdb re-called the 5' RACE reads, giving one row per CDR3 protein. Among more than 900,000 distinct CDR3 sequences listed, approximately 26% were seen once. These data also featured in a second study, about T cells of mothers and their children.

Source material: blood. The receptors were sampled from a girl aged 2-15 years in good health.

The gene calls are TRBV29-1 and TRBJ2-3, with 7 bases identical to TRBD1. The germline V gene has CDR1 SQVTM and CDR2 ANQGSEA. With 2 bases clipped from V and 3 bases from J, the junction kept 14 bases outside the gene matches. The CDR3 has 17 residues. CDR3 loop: CSVERGPQGSGTDTQYF. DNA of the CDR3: TGCAGCGTTGAAAGGGGTCCACAGGGGAGTGGAACAGATACGCAGTATTTT.

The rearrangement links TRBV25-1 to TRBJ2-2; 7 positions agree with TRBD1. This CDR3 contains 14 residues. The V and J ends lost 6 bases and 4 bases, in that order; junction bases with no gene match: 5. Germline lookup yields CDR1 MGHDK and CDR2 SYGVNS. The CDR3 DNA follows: TGTGCCAGCAGCAAGACAGGGTCCACCGGGGAGCTGTTTTTT. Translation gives CASSKTGSTGELFF.

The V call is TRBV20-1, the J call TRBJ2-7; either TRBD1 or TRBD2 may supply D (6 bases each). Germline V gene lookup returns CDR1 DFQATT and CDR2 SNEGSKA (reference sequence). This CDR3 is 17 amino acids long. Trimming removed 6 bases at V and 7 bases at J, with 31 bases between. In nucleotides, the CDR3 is TGCAGTGCCAACACCTTTATACAGGGAGTAGGTCGGGGGGAGCAGTACTTC. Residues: CSANTFIQGVGRGEQYF.

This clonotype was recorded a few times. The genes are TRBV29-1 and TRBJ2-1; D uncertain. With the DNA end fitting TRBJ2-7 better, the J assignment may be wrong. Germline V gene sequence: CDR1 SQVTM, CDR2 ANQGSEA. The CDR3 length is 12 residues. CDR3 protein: CSVEFPSGEQYF. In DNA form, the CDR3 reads TGCAGCGTTGAATTCCCGTCGGGCGAGCAGTACTTC.

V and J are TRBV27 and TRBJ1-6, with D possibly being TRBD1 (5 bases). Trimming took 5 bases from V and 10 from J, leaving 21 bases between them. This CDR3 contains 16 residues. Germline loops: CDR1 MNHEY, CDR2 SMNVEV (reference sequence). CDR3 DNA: TGTGCCAGCAGTCAACACTTGACAGCGGGAAGGTCACCCCTCCACTTT. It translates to CASSQHLTAGRSPLHF.

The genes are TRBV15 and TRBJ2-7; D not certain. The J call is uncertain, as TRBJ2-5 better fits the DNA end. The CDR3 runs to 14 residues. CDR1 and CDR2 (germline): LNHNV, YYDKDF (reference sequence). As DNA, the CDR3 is TGTGCCACCAGCAGAGATCCTACCCAAGAGACCCAGTACTTC. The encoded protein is CATSRDPTQETQYF.

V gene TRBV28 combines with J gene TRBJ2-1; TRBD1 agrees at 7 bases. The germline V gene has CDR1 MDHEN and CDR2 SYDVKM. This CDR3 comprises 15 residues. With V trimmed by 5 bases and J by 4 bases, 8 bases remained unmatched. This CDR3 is CASSILDRVYNEQFF. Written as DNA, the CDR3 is TGTGCCAGCAGTATTCTAGACAGGGTGTACAATGAGCAGTTCTTC.

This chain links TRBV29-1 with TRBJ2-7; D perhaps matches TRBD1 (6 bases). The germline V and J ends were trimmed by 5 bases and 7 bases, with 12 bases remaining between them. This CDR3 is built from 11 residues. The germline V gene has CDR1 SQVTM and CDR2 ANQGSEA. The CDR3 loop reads CSVQQGGEQYF. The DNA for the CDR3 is TGCAGCGTTCAACAGGGTGGTGAGCAGTACTTC.

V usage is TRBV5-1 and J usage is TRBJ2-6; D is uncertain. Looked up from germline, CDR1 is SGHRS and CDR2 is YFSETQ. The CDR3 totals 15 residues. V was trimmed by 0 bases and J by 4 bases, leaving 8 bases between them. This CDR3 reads CASSLDLAGANVLTF. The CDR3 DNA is TGCGCCAGCAGCTTGGACCTGGCGGGGGCCAACGTCCTGACTTTC.

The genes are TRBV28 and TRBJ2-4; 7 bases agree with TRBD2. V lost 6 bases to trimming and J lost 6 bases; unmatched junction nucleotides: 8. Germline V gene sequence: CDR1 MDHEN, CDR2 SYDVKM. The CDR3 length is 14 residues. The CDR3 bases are TGTGCCAGCAGCGAAAGCGGGGCTTTAAACATTCAGTACTTC. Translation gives CASSESGALNIQYF. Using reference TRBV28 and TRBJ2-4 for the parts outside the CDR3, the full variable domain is DVKVTQSSRYLVKRTGEKVFLECVQDMDHENMFWYRQDPGLGLRLIYFSYDVKMKEKGDIPEGYSVSREKKERFSLILESASTNQTSMYLCASSESGALNIQYFGAGTRLSVL.

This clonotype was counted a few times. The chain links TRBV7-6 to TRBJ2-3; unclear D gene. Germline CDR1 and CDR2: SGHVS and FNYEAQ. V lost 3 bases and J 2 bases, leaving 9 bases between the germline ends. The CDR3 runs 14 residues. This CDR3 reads CASSLVTPTDTQYF. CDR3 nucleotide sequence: TGTGCCAGCAGCTTGGTGACGCCCACAGATACGCAGTATTTT.

The CDR3 here is CASSLTAAVSYEQYF. CDR3 in DNA: TGTGCCAGCAGCTTGACAGCCGCCGTCTCCTACGAGCAGTACTTC. The rearrangement joins TRBV12-3 or TRBV12-4 to TRBJ2-5, with a weak D call TRBD1 (5 bases). The tail of the sequence fits TRBJ2-7 better, so the J call may be wrong. This CDR3 is 15 amino acids long.

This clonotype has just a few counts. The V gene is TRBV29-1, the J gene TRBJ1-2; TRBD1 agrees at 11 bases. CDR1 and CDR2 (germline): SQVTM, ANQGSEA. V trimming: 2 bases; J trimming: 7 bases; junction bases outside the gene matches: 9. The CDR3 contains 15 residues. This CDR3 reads CSVENGQGASVGYTF. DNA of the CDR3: TGCAGCGTTGAAAATGGACAGGGGGCTTCCGTTGGCTACACCTTC.

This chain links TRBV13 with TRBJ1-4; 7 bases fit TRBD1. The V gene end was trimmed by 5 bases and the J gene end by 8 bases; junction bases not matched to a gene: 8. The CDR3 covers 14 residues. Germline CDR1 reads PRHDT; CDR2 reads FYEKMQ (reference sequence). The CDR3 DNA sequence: TGTGCCAGCAGCCAAACAGGGGAAGGGGAAAAACTGTTTTTT. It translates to CASSQTGEGEKLFF.

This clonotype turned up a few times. CDR3 protein: CASSRTGNDGYTF. In DNA form, the CDR3 reads TGCGCCAGCAGCCGGACAGGGAATGATGGCTACACCTTC. The chain uses TRBV4-1 and TRBJ1-2, with 8 bases lining up with TRBD1. In germline, CDR1 is MGHRA, CDR2 YSYEKL. The CDR3 loop spans 13 amino acids. V shed 4 bases and J 6 bases; nucleotides not matched to a gene: 4.

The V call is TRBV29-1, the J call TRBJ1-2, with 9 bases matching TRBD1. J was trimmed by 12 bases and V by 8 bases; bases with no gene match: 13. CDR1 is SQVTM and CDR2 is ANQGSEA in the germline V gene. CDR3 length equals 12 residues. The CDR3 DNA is TGCAGCTCGGGGGAGGGACAGGGAGGCGACACCTTC. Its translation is CSSGEGQGGDTF.

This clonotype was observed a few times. The CDR3, as DNA: TGTGCCAGTAGTCACACAGGCGGGAATGAGCAGTTCTTC. Translation: CASSHTGGNEQFF. This chain uses TRBV19 with TRBJ2-1; D may match TRBD1 or TRBD2 (5 bases each). The CDR3 contains 13 residues. Between the trimmed V and J ends, which lost 5 bases and 7 bases, there was a span of 12 bases. Per germline, CDR1 LNHDA and CDR2 SQIVND (reference sequence). The complete variable domain, with remaining parts taken from reference TRBV19 and TRBJ2-1, reads DGGITQSPKYLFRKEGQNVTLSCEQNLNHDAMYWYRQDPGQGLRLIYYSQIVNDFQKGDIAEGYSVSREKKESFPLTVTSAQKNPTAFYLCASSHTGGNEQFFGPGTRLTVL.

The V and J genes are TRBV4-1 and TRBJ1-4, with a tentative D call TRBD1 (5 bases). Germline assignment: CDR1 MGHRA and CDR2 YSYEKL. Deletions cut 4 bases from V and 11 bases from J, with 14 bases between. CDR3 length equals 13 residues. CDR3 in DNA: TGCGCCAGCAGCCCTAGGGACGCGGGGAAACTGTTTTTT. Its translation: CASSPRDAGKLFF.

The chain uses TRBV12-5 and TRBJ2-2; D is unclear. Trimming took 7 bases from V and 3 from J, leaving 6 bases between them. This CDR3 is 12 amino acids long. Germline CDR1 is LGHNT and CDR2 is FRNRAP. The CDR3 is CASVKDTGELFF. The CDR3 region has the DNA TGTGCTAGTGTCAAGGACACCGGGGAGCTGTTTTTT. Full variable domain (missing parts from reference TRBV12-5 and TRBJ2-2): DARVTQTPRHKVTEMGQEVTMRCQPILGHNTVFWYRQTMMQGLELLAYFRNRAPLDDSGMPKDRFSAEMPDATLATLKIQPSEPRDSAVYFCASVKDTGELFFGEGSRLTVL.